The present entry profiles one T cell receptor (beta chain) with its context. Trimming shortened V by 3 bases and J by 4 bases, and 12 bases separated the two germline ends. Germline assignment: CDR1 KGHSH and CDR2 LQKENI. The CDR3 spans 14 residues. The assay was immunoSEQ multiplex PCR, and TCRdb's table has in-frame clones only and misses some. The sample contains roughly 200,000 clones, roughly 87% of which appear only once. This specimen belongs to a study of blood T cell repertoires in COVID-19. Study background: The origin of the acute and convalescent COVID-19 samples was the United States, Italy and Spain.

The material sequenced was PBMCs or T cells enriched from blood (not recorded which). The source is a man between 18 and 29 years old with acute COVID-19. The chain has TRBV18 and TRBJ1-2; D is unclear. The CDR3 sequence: CASSPEVEFYGYTF. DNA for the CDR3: TGTGCCAGCTCACCCGAGGTGGAATTCTATGGCTACACCTTC.